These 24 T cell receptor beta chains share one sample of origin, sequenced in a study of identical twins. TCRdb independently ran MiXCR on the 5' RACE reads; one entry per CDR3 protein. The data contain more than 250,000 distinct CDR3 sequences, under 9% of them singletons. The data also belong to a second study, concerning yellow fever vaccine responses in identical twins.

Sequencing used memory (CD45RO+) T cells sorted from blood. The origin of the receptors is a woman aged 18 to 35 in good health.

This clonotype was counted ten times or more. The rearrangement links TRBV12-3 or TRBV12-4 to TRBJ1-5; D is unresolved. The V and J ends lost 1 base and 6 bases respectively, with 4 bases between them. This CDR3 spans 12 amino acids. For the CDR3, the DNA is TGTGCCAGCAGTTTAGAGGGTCAGCCCCAGCATTTT. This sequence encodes CASSLEGQPQHF.

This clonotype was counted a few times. CDR3 loop: CASSQDLLGASPLHF. The CDR3, as DNA: TGTGCCAGCAGCCAAGATCTCCTGGGGGCTTCACCCCTCCACTTT. The chain uses TRBV4-2 and TRBJ1-6, with TRBD1 as a possible D gene (6 bases). V lost 0 bases to trimming and J lost 9 bases, with 12 bases between them. The CDR3 has 15 residues. Per the germline V gene, CDR1 is LGHNA and CDR2 is YNFKEQ.

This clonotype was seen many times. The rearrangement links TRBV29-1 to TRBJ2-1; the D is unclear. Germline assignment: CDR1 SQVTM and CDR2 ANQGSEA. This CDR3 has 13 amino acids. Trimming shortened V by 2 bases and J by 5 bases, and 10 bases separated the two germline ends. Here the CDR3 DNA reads TGCAGCGTTGAACATGCACCTAACAATGAGCAGTTCTTC. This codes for CSVEHAPNNEQFF.

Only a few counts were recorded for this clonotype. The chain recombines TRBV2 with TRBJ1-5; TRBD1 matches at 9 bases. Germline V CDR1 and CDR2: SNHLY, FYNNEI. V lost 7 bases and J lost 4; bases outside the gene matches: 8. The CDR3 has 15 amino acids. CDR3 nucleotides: TGTGCCAGCAAACGGGACAGGGATCTTAATCAGCCCCAGCATTTT. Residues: CASKRDRDLNQPQHF.

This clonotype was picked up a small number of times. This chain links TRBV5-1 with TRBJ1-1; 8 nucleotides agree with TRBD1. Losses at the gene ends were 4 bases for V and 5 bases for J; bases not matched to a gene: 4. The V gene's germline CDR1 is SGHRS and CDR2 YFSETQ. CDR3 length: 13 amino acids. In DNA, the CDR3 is TGCGCCAGCAGCCTTAACAGGGGGACTGAAGCTTTCTTT. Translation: CASSLNRGTEAFF. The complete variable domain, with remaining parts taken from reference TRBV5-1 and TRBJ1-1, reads KAGVTQTPRYLIKTRGQQVTLSCSPISGHRSVSWYQQTPGQGLQFLFEYFSETQRNKGNFPGRFSGRQFSNSRSEMNVSTLELGDSALYLCASSLNRGTEAFFGQGTRLTVV.

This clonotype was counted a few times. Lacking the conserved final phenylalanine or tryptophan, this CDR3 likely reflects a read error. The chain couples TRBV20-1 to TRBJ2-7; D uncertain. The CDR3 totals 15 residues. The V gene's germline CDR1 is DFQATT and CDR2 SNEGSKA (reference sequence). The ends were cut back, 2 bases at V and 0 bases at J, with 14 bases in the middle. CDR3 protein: CSARRSDWSSYEQYS. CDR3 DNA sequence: TGCAGTGCTAGACGATCTGACTGGTCCTCCTACGAGCAGTACTCC.

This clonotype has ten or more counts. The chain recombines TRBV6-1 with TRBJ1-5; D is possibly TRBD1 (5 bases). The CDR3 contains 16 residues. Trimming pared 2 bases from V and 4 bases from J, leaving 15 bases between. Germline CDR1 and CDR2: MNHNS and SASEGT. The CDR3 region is CASSEMAGMSNQPQHF. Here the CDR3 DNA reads TGTGCCAGCAGTGAAATGGCAGGGATGAGTAATCAGCCCCAGCATTTT.

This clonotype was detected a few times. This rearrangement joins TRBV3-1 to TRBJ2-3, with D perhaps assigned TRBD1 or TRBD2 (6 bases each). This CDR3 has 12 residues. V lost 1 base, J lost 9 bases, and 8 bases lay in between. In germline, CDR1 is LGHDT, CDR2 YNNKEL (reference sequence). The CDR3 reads CASSQGRGTQYF. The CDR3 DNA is TGTGCCAGCAGCCAAGGGAGGGGGACGCAGTATTTT.

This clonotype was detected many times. The CDR3 reads CASSLGQGRVDGYTF. CDR3 in DNA: TGCGCCAGCAGCTTAGGACAGGGGAGAGTTGATGGCTACACCTTC. The chain recombines TRBV5-1 with TRBJ1-2, with TRBD1 identical over 9 bases. The germline V gene encodes CDR1 SGHRS and CDR2 YFSETQ. This CDR3 has 15 residues. Losses at the gene ends were 2 bases for V and 6 bases for J; bases not matched to a gene: 8. Full variable domain (missing parts from reference TRBV5-1 and TRBJ1-2): KAGVTQTPRYLIKTRGQQVTLSCSPISGHRSVSWYQQTPGQGLQFLFEYFSETQRNKGNFPGRFSGRQFSNSRSEMNVSTLELGDSALYLCASSLGQGRVDGYTFGSGTRLTVV.

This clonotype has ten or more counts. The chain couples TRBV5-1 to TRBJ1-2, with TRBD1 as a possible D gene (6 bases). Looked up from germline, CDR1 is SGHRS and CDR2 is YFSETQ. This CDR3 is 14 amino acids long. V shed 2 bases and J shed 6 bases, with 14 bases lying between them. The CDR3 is CASSFTPGENGYTF. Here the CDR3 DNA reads TGCGCCAGCAGCTTTACACCAGGGGAAAATGGCTACACCTTC.

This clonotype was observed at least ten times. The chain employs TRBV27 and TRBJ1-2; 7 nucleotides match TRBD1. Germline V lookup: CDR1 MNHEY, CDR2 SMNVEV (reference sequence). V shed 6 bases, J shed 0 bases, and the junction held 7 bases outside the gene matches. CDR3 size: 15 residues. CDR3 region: CASSPTGTPNYGYTF. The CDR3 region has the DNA TGTGCCAGCAGCCCGACAGGGACCCCTAACTATGGCTACACCTTC.

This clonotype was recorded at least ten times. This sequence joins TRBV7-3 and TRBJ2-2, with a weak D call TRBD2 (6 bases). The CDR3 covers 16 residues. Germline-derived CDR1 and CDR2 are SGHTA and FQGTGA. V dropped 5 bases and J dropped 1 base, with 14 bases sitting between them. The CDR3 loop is CASSAPGTQNTGELFF. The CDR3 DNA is TGTGCCAGCAGCGCTCCCGGGACTCAGAACACCGGGGAGCTGTTTTTT. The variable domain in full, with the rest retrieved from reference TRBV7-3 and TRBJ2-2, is GAGVSQTPSNKVTEKGKYVELRCDPISGHTALYWYRQSLGQGPEFLIYFQGTGAADDSGLPNDRFFAVRPEGSVSTLKIQRTERGDSAVYLCASSAPGTQNTGELFFGEGSRLTVL.

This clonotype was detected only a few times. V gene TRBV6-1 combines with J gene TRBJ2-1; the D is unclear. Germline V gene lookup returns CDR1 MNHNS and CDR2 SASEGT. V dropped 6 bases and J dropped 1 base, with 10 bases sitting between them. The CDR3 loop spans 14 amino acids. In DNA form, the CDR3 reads TGTGCCAGCAGCCTTATGGGGTCCTACAATGAGCAGTTCTTC. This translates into CASSLMGSYNEQFF.

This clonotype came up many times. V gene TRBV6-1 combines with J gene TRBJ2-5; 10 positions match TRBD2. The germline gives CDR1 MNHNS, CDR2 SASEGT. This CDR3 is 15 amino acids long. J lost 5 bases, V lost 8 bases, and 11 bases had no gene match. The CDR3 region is CASSGVAGGGETQYF. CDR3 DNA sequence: TGTGCCAGCTCCGGGGTAGCGGGAGGAGGCGAGACCCAGTACTTC.

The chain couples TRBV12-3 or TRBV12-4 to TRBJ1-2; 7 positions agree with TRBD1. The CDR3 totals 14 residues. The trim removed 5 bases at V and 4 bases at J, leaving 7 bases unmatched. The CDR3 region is CASSQRQGIYGYTF. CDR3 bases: TGTGCCAGCAGTCAAAGACAGGGCATCTATGGCTACACCTTC.

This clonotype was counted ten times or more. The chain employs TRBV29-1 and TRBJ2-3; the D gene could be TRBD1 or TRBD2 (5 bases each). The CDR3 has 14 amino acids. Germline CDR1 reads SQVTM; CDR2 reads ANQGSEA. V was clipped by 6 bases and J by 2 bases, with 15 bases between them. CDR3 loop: CSVGAGTDTDTQYF. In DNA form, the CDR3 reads TGCAGCGTCGGGGCCGGGACGGACACAGATACGCAGTATTTT.

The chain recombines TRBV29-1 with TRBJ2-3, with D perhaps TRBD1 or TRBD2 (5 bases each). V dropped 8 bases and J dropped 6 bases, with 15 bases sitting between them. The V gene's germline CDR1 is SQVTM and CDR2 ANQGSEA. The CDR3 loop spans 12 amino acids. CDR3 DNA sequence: TGCAGCTACTCAGAGGGGATCGATACGCAGTATTTT. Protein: CSYSEGIDTQYF.

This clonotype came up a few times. The chain's CDR3 is CASSAAWRQYF. Written as DNA, the CDR3 is TGTGCCAGCAGCGCCGCGTGGAGGCAGTATTTT. This chain joins TRBV28 and TRBJ2-3; no reliable D call. V was cut by 6 bases and J by 11 bases, with 12 bases left in between. From germline, CDR1 is MDHEN and CDR2 SYDVKM. The CDR3 length is 11 residues.

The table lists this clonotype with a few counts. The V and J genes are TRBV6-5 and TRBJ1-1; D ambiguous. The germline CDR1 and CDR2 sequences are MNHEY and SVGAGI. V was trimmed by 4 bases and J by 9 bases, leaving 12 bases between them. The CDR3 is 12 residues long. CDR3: CASSSPHNQAFF. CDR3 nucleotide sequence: TGTGCCAGCAGTTCACCCCATAACCAAGCTTTCTTT.

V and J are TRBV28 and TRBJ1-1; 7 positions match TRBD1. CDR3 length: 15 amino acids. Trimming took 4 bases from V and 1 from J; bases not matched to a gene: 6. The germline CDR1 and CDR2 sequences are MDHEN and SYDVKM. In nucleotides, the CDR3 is TGTGCCAGCAGTTCCCTAACAGGGGCGAACACTGAAGCTTTCTTT. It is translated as CASSSLTGANTEAFF.

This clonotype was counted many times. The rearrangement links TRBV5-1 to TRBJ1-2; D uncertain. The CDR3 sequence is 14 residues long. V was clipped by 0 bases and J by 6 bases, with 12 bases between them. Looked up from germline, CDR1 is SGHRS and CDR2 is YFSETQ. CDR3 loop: CASSLVWPTNGYTF. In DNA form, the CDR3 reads TGCGCCAGCAGCTTGGTATGGCCTACCAATGGCTACACCTTC.

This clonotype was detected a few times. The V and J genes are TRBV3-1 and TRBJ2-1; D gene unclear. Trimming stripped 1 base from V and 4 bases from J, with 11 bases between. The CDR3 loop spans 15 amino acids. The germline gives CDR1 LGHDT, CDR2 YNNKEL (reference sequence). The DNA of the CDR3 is TGTGCCAGCAGCCAAGTAGCAGCAAGGTACAATGAGCAGTTCTTC. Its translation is CASSQVAARYNEQFF.

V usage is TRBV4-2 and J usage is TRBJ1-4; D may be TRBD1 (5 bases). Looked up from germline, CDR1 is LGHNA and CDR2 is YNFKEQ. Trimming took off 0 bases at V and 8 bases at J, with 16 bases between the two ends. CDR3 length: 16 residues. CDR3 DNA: TGTGCCAGCAGCCAAGACTCCGGGACTAATTACGAAAAACTGTTTTTT. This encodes CASSQDSGTNYEKLFF.

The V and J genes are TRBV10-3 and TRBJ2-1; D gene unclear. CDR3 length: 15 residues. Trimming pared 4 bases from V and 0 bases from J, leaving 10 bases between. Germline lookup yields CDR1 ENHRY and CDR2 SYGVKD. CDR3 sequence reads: CAISGSGSSYNEQFF. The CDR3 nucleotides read TGTGCCATCAGTGGGTCCGGGTCCTCCTACAATGAGCAGTTCTTC.